Presented here are 32 T cell receptor beta chains from one specimen sequenced in a study of blood T cell repertoires in COVID-19 (dated by TCRdb to between 2020 and 2021). The receptor library was made with the immunoSEQ multiplex PCR assay. Held by TCRdb, this immuneACCESS table contains in-frame sequences only and omits some clones. Under half of the omission traces to an unresolved V gene where checked; the cause of the rest is unknown. The sample includes 60,000 to 85,000 clones, with roughly 90% observed a single time. The ten largest clones represent roughly a sixth of the sample. Sequencing was carried out using peripheral blood. These receptors originate from a human donor in a cohort sampled during active COVID-19.

The gene calls are TRBV5-1 and TRBJ2-1; D is ambiguous. V dropped 0 bases and J dropped 8 bases, with 3 bases sitting between them. The CDR3 length is 11 residues. The germline V gene encodes CDR1 SGHRS and CDR2 YFSETQ. CDR3 sequence (DNA): TGCGCCAGCAGCTTGGCCTATGAGCAGTTCTTC. Protein sequence: CASSLAYEQFF. The variable domain in full, completed from reference TRBV5-1 and TRBJ2-1, reads KAGVTQTPRYLIKTRGQQVTLSCSPISGHRSVSWYQQTPGQGLQFLFEYFSETQRNKGNFPGRFSGRQFSNSRSEMNVSTLELGDSALYLCASSLAYEQFFGPGTRLTVL.

This chain uses TRBV10-3 with TRBJ2-7, with 10 bases lining up with TRBD2. This CDR3 has 14 amino acids. CDR1 and CDR2 from the germline V gene are ENHRY and SYGVKD. Trimming removed 4 bases from V and 0 bases from J; junction bases left unmatched: 0. CDR3 amino acids: CAISGTSGSYEQYF. DNA for the CDR3: TGTGCCATCAGTGGGACTAGCGGCTCCTACGAGCAGTACTTC.

The table lists this clone with a count of one. The chain carries TRBV5-5 and TRBJ2-5; D might be TRBD2 (5 bases). This CDR3 contains 15 residues. Per germline, CDR1 SGHKS and CDR2 YYEKEE (reference sequence). The V gene lost 0 bases and the J gene lost 1 base, with 10 bases spanning the gap. The CDR3 sequence: CASSLGVGIQETQYF. CDR3 bases: TGTGCCAGCAGCTTGGGGGTCGGGATCCAAGAGACCCAGTACTTC.

The V call is TRBV2, the J call TRBJ2-7; 8 bases are shared with TRBD2. This CDR3 is built from 15 residues. Per germline, CDR1 SNHLY and CDR2 FYNNEI. With V trimmed by 4 bases and J by 0 bases, 5 bases remained unmatched. The CDR3 spells CASSAAGGLSYEQYF. The CDR3 nucleotides are TGTGCCAGCAGTGCCGCGGGAGGACTCTCCTACGAGCAGTACTTC.

The chain links TRBV7-6 to TRBJ2-2, with TRBD1 as a possible D gene (6 bases). The CDR3 runs 13 residues. Trimming took 7 bases from V and 7 from J, leaving 13 bases between them. Germline V gene lookup returns CDR1 SGHVS and CDR2 FNYEAQ. CDR3 coding DNA: TGTGCCAGCAACTCAGGGGTCGGCGGGGAGCTGTTTTTT. It specifies CASNSGVGGELFF.

The rearrangement links TRBV19 to TRBJ1-1; 7 bases line up with TRBD1. The germline V gene encodes CDR1 LNHDA and CDR2 SQIVND (reference sequence). J lost 0 bases, V lost 5 bases, and 9 bases had no gene match. CDR3 length: 16 amino acids. In DNA form, the CDR3 reads TGTGCCAGTAGTCGAGGGACAGTCGCCCTGAACACTGAAGCTTTCTTT. Its protein product is CASSRGTVALNTEAFF. The complete variable domain, with remaining parts taken from reference TRBV19 and TRBJ1-1, reads DGGITQSPKYLFRKEGQNVTLSCEQNLNHDAMYWYRQDPGQGLRLIYYSQIVNDFQKGDIAEGYSVSREKKESFPLTVTSAQKNPTAFYLCASSRGTVALNTEAFFGQGTRLTVV.

This sequence joins TRBV28 and TRBJ2-7; D ambiguous. This CDR3 spans 12 amino acids. V gave up 3 bases and J gave up 5 bases, with 8 bases separating them. Per the germline V gene, CDR1 is MDHEN and CDR2 is SYDVKM. This CDR3 reads CASSFRQDEQYF. The CDR3 DNA reads as TGTGCCAGCAGTTTTAGGCAGGACGAGCAGTACTTC.

V gene TRBV9 combines with J gene TRBJ1-1; 8 nucleotides agree with TRBD1. The germline CDR1 and CDR2 sequences are SGDLS and YYNGEE. This CDR3 is built from 15 residues. V gave up 4 bases and J gave up 4 bases; unmatched junction bases: 9. The CDR3 protein is CASSSSTGGSTEAFF. The CDR3 nucleotides read TGTGCCAGCAGCTCCAGTACAGGGGGGAGCACTGAAGCTTTCTTT.

V and J are TRBV18 and TRBJ2-5, with 7 bases lining up with TRBD1. The CDR3 extends over 14 amino acids. Trimming cost V 2 bases and J 3 bases; bases outside gene matches: 3. The V gene's germline CDR1 is KGHSH and CDR2 LQKENI. The CDR3 region is CASSPGTEEETQYF. CDR3 nucleotides: TGTGCCAGCTCACCAGGGACAGAAGAAGAGACCCAGTACTTC.

This clone was counted between two and nine times. V and J are TRBV6-1 and TRBJ1-1; D call uncertain. There are 14 residues in the CDR3. Between the trimmed V and J ends, which lost 3 bases and 4 bases, there was a span of 12 bases. Germline V gene sequence: CDR1 MNHNS, CDR2 SASEGT. The CDR3 region is CASSETFLGTEAFF. The CDR3 DNA is TGTGCCAGCAGTGAGACATTTTTGGGCACTGAAGCTTTCTTT.

This rearrangement joins TRBV2 to TRBJ2-2; tentative D call: TRBD2 (5 bases). The germline gives CDR1 SNHLY, CDR2 FYNNEI. The CDR3 has 15 residues. The germline V and J ends were trimmed by 4 bases and 7 bases, with 16 bases remaining between them. The CDR3 DNA reads as TGTGCCAGCAGTGCGGAAGCGGTTGGGATCGGGGAGCTGTTTTTT. Translating gives CASSAEAVGIGELFF. The full variable domain, rest sourced from reference TRBV2 and TRBJ2-2, is EPEVTQTPSHQVTQMGQEVILRCVPISNHLYFYWYRQILGQKVEFLVSFYNNEISEKSEIFDDQFSVERPDGSNFTLKIRSTKLEDSAMYFCASSAEAVGIGELFFGEGSRLTVL.

This sequence joins TRBV15 and TRBJ1-6; tentative D call: TRBD1 (5 bases). The germline V and J ends were trimmed by 1 base and 6 bases, with 7 bases remaining between them. The CDR3 totals 14 residues. Germline CDR1 LNHNV, CDR2 YYDKDF (reference sequence). The CDR3 DNA reads as TGTGCCACCAGCAGAGGGGGCAGTAATTCACCCCTCCACTTT. It encodes CATSRGGSNSPLHF. Full variable domain (outside the CDR3, taken from reference TRBV15 and TRBJ1-6): DAMVIQNPRYQVTQFGKPVTLSCSQTLNHNVMYWYQQKSSQAPKLLFHYYDKDFNNEADTPDNFQSRRPNTSFCFLDIRSPGLGDTAMYLCATSRGGSNSPLHFGNGTRLTVT.

This clone has only a few counts. The chain has TRBV18 and TRBJ1-2; D is possibly TRBD1 (6 bases). Germline-derived CDR1 and CDR2 are KGHSH and LQKENI. The CDR3 loop spans 17 amino acids. Trimming took off 2 bases at V and 6 bases at J, with 22 bases between the two ends. The CDR3 nucleotides read TGTGCCAGCTCACCATACAAAGCAGGGGTAGGTGTGGATGGCTACACCTTC. Translated: CASSPYKAGVGVDGYTF.

V gene TRBV7-2 combines with J gene TRBJ2-1; 11 bases map to TRBD1. In germline, CDR1 is SGHTA, CDR2 FQGNSA. This CDR3 has 16 amino acids. Losses at the gene ends were 1 base for V and 6 bases for J; bases not matched to a gene: 5. CDR3 loop: CASSLVGTGGGNEQFF. DNA for the CDR3: TGTGCCAGCAGCTTAGTTGGGACAGGGGGAGGCAATGAGCAGTTCTTC.

In DNA, the CDR3 is TGTGCCTGGATGGGAACACTAGGCCACTACGAGCAGTACTTC. Amino acids: CAWMGTLGHYEQYF. V usage is TRBV30 and J usage is TRBJ2-7; D possibly corresponds to TRBD2 (5 bases). Deletions cut 4 bases from V and 3 bases from J, with 16 bases between. CDR3 length equals 14 residues. From germline, CDR1 is GTSNPN and CDR2 SVGIG (reference sequence).

The chain couples TRBV19 to TRBJ2-1; 8 nucleotides agree with TRBD2. Per the germline V gene, CDR1 is LNHDA and CDR2 is SQIVND (reference sequence). The CDR3 runs 15 residues. V was clipped by 4 bases and J by 0 bases; unmatched bases: 2. The CDR3 DNA is TGTGCCAGTAGTACAAGCGGGAGCTCCTACAATGAGCAGTTCTTC. Its translation is CASSTSGSSYNEQFF.

This clone was observed a few times. This sequence joins TRBV7-2 and TRBJ2-1, with 10 positions matching TRBD2. The ends lost 5 bases at V and 10 bases at J; junction bases unmatched: 14. This CDR3 has 16 amino acids. The V gene's germline CDR1 is SGHTA and CDR2 FQGNSA. The CDR3 loop reads CASSHGSGGEVREQFF. DNA for the CDR3: TGTGCCAGCAGCCATGGCAGCGGGGGGGAAGTAAGAGAGCAGTTCTTC.

The chain uses TRBV19 and TRBJ1-5, with TRBD1 identical over 8 bases. The V gene end was trimmed by 6 bases and the J gene end by 5 bases; junction bases not matched to a gene: 6. The germline V gene encodes CDR1 LNHDA and CDR2 SQIVND (reference sequence). The CDR3 length is 14 residues. The CDR3 sequence is CASRDRDSYQPQHF. The CDR3 region has the DNA TGTGCCAGTAGGGACAGGGATAGTTATCAGCCCCAGCATTTT.

CDR3 sequence: CASSLQRVQQFF. The CDR3 region has the DNA TGTGCCAGCAGTTTGCAACGCGTCCAGCAGTTCTTC. The gene calls are TRBV28 and TRBJ2-1; D gene unclear. The ends were cut back, 3 bases at V and 11 bases at J, with 11 bases in the middle. There are 12 residues in the CDR3. From germline, CDR1 is MDHEN and CDR2 SYDVKM.

The CDR3 nucleotides read TGCGCCAGCAGCCCCATTGCCATGATTAGGACAGGGGAATATGGCTACACCTTC. Its protein product is CASSPIAMIRTGEYGYTF. The rearrangement uses TRBV5-1 and TRBJ1-2; the match to TRBD1 covers 9 bases. The V gene end was trimmed by 4 bases and the J gene end by 5 bases; junction bases not matched to a gene: 18. Germline CDR1 SGHRS, CDR2 YFSETQ. The CDR3 consists of 18 residues.

This chain connects TRBV9 to TRBJ2-5; D might be TRBD1 (5 bases). In germline, CDR1 is SGDLS, CDR2 YYNGEE. The CDR3 runs to 16 residues. V shed 4 bases and J shed 1 base, with 17 bases lying between them. The CDR3 spells CASSQGAPRPQETQYF. CDR3 coding DNA: TGTGCCAGCAGCCAAGGGGCTCCTCGCCCCCAAGAGACCCAGTACTTC.

The chain recombines TRBV27 with TRBJ1-1; 7 bases agree with TRBD1. Germline CDR1 MNHEY, CDR2 SMNVEV (reference sequence). J was trimmed by 4 bases and V by 2 bases; bases with no gene match: 7. The CDR3 sequence is 15 residues long. CDR3 sequence reads: CASSLATGMRTEAFF. CDR3 sequence (DNA): TGTGCCAGCAGTTTAGCGACAGGGATGCGCACTGAAGCTTTCTTT.

The rearrangement joins TRBV13 to TRBJ2-3, with D possibly matching TRBD2 (5 bases). Trimming took off 3 bases at V and 2 bases at J, with 9 bases between the two ends. Germline assignment: CDR1 PRHDT and CDR2 FYEKMQ (reference sequence). The CDR3 is 14 amino acids. CDR3 sequence: CASSFRTLTDTQYF. The CDR3 bases are TGTGCCAGCAGCTTTAGGACTCTCACAGATACGCAGTATTTT.

This clone is a singleton in its sample. This chain links TRBV5-1 with TRBJ2-1; D call uncertain. Germline assignment: CDR1 SGHRS and CDR2 YFSETQ. V was trimmed by 0 bases and J by 15 bases, leaving 13 bases between them. The CDR3 runs 12 residues. The DNA for the CDR3 is TGCGCCAGCAGCTTGGACGGCCAACAGCCGTTCTTC. As protein: CASSLDGQQPFF.

This clone has a handful of counts. The rearrangement uses TRBV3-1 (or the pseudogene TRBV3-2) and TRBJ2-3; 7 bases align to TRBD2. Germline V gene lookup returns CDR1 LGHDT and CDR2 YNNKEL (reference sequence). The CDR3 covers 15 residues. V dropped 3 bases and J dropped 2; count of bases not matched to a gene: 5. The CDR3 DNA reads TGTGCCAGCAGCCAGAGCAGCGGGGACACAGATACGCAGTATTTT. Its translation: CASSQSSGDTDTQYF.

The V gene is TRBV4-3, the J gene TRBJ2-7; 7 bases align to TRBD1. Germline V CDR1 and CDR2: LGHNA, YSLEER. Germline trimming cut 4 bases from V and 1 base from J; bases unmatched to any gene: 7. The length of the CDR3 is 15 residues. CDR3 DNA sequence: TGCGCCAGCAGCCGATACCGGGACAGTTCCTACGAGCAGTACTTC. Amino acids: CASSRYRDSSYEQYF.

The chain has TRBV19 and TRBJ1-5; D is ambiguous. The length of the CDR3 is 14 residues. The V and J ends lost 1 base and 0 bases respectively, with 4 bases between them. Germline loops: CDR1 LNHDA, CDR2 SQIVND (reference sequence). CDR3 sequence: CASSIVRSNQPQHF. The CDR3 coding sequence is TGTGCCAGTAGTATAGTCCGTAGCAATCAGCCCCAGCATTTT. The variable domain in full, completed from reference TRBV19 and TRBJ1-5, reads DGGITQSPKYLFRKEGQNVTLSCEQNLNHDAMYWYRQDPGQGLRLIYYSQIVNDFQKGDIAEGYSVSREKKESFPLTVTSAQKNPTAFYLCASSIVRSNQPQHFGDGTRLSIL.

This clone has just a few counts. The J gene is TRBJ2-7, the V gene TRBV10-3; D may be TRBD1 (6 bases). CDR1 ENHRY and CDR2 SYGVKD come from the germline V gene. The CDR3 consists of 11 residues. Trimming left V 5 bases short and J 6 bases short, with 8 bases between. CDR3 amino acids: CAISPGVEQYF. DNA of the CDR3: TGTGCCATCAGTCCAGGGGTCGAGCAGTACTTC.

The V call is TRBV9, the J call TRBJ2-7, with TRBD2 identical over 14 bases. Germline values: CDR1 SGDLS, CDR2 YYNGEE. The CDR3 sequence is 16 residues long. J lost 7 bases, V lost 4 bases, and 10 bases had no gene match. CDR3 bases: TGTGCCAGCAGCCCGACGGGACTAGCGGGAGTAGGGGAGCAGTACTTC. Amino acids: CASSPTGLAGVGEQYF.

The rearrangement uses TRBV9 and TRBJ1-4; 8 bases align to TRBD1. Germline V gives CDR1 SGDLS, CDR2 YYNGEE. After removal of 0 bases from V and 8 bases from J, the junction contained 3 bases not matched to a gene. This CDR3 spans 14 amino acids. The CDR3 DNA sequence: TGTGCCAGCAGCGTAGGGCAGGGGGCGGAAAAACTGTTTTTT. As protein: CASSVGQGAEKLFF.

The CDR3 DNA sequence: TGTGCCAGCAGCTTTTCGACTAGCGGTTCCTACAATGAGCAGTTCTTC. It yields the protein CASSFSTSGSYNEQFF. This chain joins TRBV7-2 and TRBJ2-1; 9 bases agree with TRBD2. J gave up 1 base and V 3 bases, and 4 bases lay outside the gene matches. The CDR3 is 16 amino acids. Germline V gives CDR1 SGHTA, CDR2 FQGNSA.

A single count supports this clone. The chain recombines TRBV28 with TRBJ2-1; perhaps TRBD2 as D (6 bases). V was shortened by 7 bases and J by 8 bases, with 15 bases between the two germline ends. Germline values: CDR1 MDHEN, CDR2 SYDVKM. The CDR3 extends over 13 amino acids. The CDR3 DNA sequence: TGTGCCAGCACCGGGGGTCCGGTCTATGAGCAGTTCTTC. This codes for CASTGGPVYEQFF.